These 21 T cell receptor beta chains came from one sample sequenced in a study of Ad26.COV2.S vaccination and SARS-CoV-2 variants. Treatment noted: around 19 received Ad26.COV2.S at low or high dose, single or two shots; roughly five received placebo; per-sample allocation not given. On day 63 after the first injection, vaccine and placebo recipients gave samples. Sequencing was performed with immunoSEQ multiplex PCR; in TCRdb, only in-frame clones are kept and a portion is missing. The sample includes 510,000 or so clones, roughly 89% of them seen just once. The material was peripheral blood, obtained in a trial of Ad26.COV2.S vaccine versus placebo. The source of these receptors is a person aged 18-65 years who received the Ad26.COV2.S COVID-19 vaccine or a placebo.

This clone turned up a few times. The V call is TRBV4-2, the J call TRBJ1-1; D unclear. Trimming cost V 0 bases and J 3 bases, with 11 bases left between them. The germline gives CDR1 LGHNA, CDR2 YNFKEQ. This CDR3 has 15 amino acids. CDR3: CASSQDFVTDTEAFF. DNA for the CDR3: TGTGCCAGCAGCCAAGATTTTGTGACGGACACTGAAGCTTTCTTT.

This chain links TRBV7-3 with TRBJ2-7; D remains ambiguous. The CDR3 extends over 11 amino acids. Germline values: CDR1 SGHTA, CDR2 FQGTGA. V lost 6 bases and J 3 bases, leaving 6 bases between the germline ends. The CDR3 DNA sequence: TGTGCCAGCAGTTACAACTACGAGCAGTACTTC. It is translated as CASSYNYEQYF. Full variable domain (missing parts from reference TRBV7-3 and TRBJ2-7): GAGVSQTPSNKVTEKGKYVELRCDPISGHTALYWYRQSLGQGPEFLIYFQGTGAADDSGLPNDRFFAVRPEGSVSTLKIQRTERGDSAVYLCASSYNYEQYFGPGTRLTVT.

The chain uses TRBV27 and TRBJ1-6; D might be TRBD1 (5 bases). This CDR3 comprises 14 residues. V was cut by 9 bases and J by 1 base, with 10 bases left in between. Per germline, CDR1 MNHEY and CDR2 SMNVEV (reference sequence). CDR3 loop: CASQGRSYNSPLHF. The CDR3 region has the DNA TGTGCCAGTCAGGGTAGATCCTATAATTCACCCCTCCACTTT.

This sequence joins TRBV5-5 and TRBJ2-3; D is possibly TRBD1 (6 bases). CDR3 size: 17 residues. V was trimmed by 4 bases and J by 0 bases, leaving 18 bases between them. Looked up from germline, CDR1 is SGHKS and CDR2 is YYEKEE (reference sequence). CDR3 sequence reads: CASSPLIPGASTDTQYF. DNA of the CDR3: TGTGCCAGCAGCCCCTTGATTCCAGGGGCTAGCACAGATACGCAGTATTTT.

This chain uses TRBV14 with TRBJ2-2; weak D call: TRBD1 (5 bases). The CDR3 runs 15 residues. Between the trimmed V and J ends, which lost 0 bases and 4 bases, there was a span of 9 bases. Germline V lookup: CDR1 SGHDN, CDR2 FVKESK. The CDR3 region has the DNA TGTGCCAGCAGCCAAGAAGGCAGGGCCACCGGGGAGCTGTTTTTT. It specifies CASSQEGRATGELFF.

V gene TRBV5-1 combines with J gene TRBJ2-5; 7 bases line up with TRBD2. The CDR3 has 16 amino acids. V lost 0 bases, J lost 0 bases, and 5 bases stayed unmatched. Germline V gene lookup returns CDR1 SGHRS and CDR2 YFSETQ. The CDR3 DNA reads as TGCGCCAGCAGCTTGGGTCAACTAGCGAACCAAGAGACCCAGTACTTC. Translating gives CASSLGQLANQETQYF.

The J gene is TRBJ2-2, the V gene TRBV9; D not resolved. The CDR3 totals 15 residues. The germline gives CDR1 SGDLS, CDR2 YYNGEE. Deletions cut 0 bases from V and 0 bases from J, with 6 bases between. The CDR3 loop is CASSVANANTGELFF. In nucleotides, the CDR3 is TGTGCCAGCAGCGTAGCGAACGCGAACACCGGGGAGCTGTTTTTT.

This CDR3 is CATSRDRPGGGDSYEQYF. In nucleotides, the CDR3 is TGTGCCACCAGCAGAGATCGACCAGGCGGCGGGGACTCCTACGAGCAGTACTTC. The rearrangement uses TRBV15 and TRBJ2-7, with TRBD2 as a possible D gene (6 bases). V lost 0 bases and J 0 bases, leaving 18 bases between the germline ends. The CDR3 runs to 18 residues. The V gene's germline CDR1 is LNHNV and CDR2 YYDKDF (reference sequence).

The chain couples TRBV5-4 to TRBJ2-2; 15 nucleotides match TRBD2. From germline, CDR1 is SGHNT and CDR2 YYREEE (reference sequence). With 3 bases clipped from V and 8 bases from J, the junction kept 5 bases outside the gene matches. The CDR3 has 16 residues. For the CDR3, the DNA is TGTGCCAGCAGCTACGGACTAGCGGGAGGGGTTGGGGAGCTGTTTTTT. Translation: CASSYGLAGGVGELFF.

The genes are TRBV28 and TRBJ1-2, with D perhaps TRBD1 (6 bases). Germline CDR1 reads MDHEN; CDR2 reads SYDVKM. The V end was cut by 6 bases, the J end by 4 bases, with 30 bases between. This CDR3 is built from 19 residues. The chain's CDR3 is CASRLGGGFSTRLLYGYTF. The CDR3 DNA is TGTGCCAGCAGACTTGGGGGCGGGTTCTCCACCCGCCTTCTCTATGGCTACACCTTC.

The rearrangement joins TRBV6-2 or TRBV6-3 to TRBJ2-7; 7 bases are a match to TRBD1. This CDR3 comprises 15 residues. Unmatched junction bases numbered 14, after V lost 6 bases and J lost 6 bases. In germline, CDR1 is MNHEY, CDR2 SVGEGT. CDR3 region: CASSPPRQGGGEQYF. The CDR3 DNA sequence: TGTGCCAGCAGCCCTCCTCGACAGGGCGGCGGCGAGCAGTACTTC.

The V gene is TRBV4-3, the J gene TRBJ2-2; no clear D. The CDR3 consists of 16 residues. With 1 base removed from V and 5 bases from J, the gap between germline ends came to 14 bases. Per the germline V gene, CDR1 is LGHNA and CDR2 is YSLEER. The CDR3 DNA is TGCGCCAGCAGCCAAGCACTCCCGGGTTTAACCGGGGAGCTGTTTTTT. Translated, it gives CASSQALPGLTGELFF.

This clone was counted a few times. The chain combines TRBV18 with TRBJ1-4; D may be TRBD1 (5 bases). The ends were cut back, 3 bases at V and 7 bases at J, with 15 bases in the middle. Germline V gene sequence: CDR1 KGHSH, CDR2 LQKENI. This CDR3 comprises 15 residues. CDR3 coding DNA: TGTGCCAGCTCACCCGAGGGACCGTTTGTTGAAAAACTGTTTTTT. It translates to CASSPEGPFVEKLFF. The full variable domain, completed using reference TRBV18 and TRBJ1-4, is NAGVMQNPRHLVRRRGQEARLRCSPMKGHSHVYWYRQLPEEGLKFMVYLQKENIIDESGMPKERFSAEFPKEGPSILRIQQVVRGDSAAYFCASSPEGPFVEKLFFGSGTQLSVL.

The rearrangement links TRBV7-2 to TRBJ2-5; D gene uncertain. The CDR3 is made up of 11 amino acids. Germline V CDR1 and CDR2: SGHTA, FQGNSA. V gave up 6 bases and J gave up 4 bases, with 6 bases separating them. CDR3 DNA sequence: TGTGCCAGCAGACTTGGAGAGACCCAGTACTTC. Translating gives CASRLGETQYF. The whole variable domain, remainder taken from reference TRBV7-2 and TRBJ2-5, is GAGVSQSPSNKVTEKGKDVELRCDPISGHTALYWYRQSLGQGLEFLIYFQGNSAPDKSGLPSDRFSAERTGGSVSTLTIQRTQQEDSAVYLCASRLGETQYFGPGTRLLVL.

This clone was seen a single time. The CDR3 loop is CASSVDPATYNEQFF. CDR3 DNA sequence: TGTGCCAGCAGTGTGGACCCAGCCACCTACAATGAGCAGTTCTTC. The V call is TRBV2, the J call TRBJ2-1; D uncertain. CDR1 and CDR2 (germline): SNHLY, FYNNEI. Deletions cut 4 bases from V and 2 bases from J, with 12 bases between. This CDR3 has 15 residues.

J is TRBJ2-6 and V is TRBV7-9; a weak D match, TRBD2 (6 bases). Germline loops: CDR1 SEHNR, CDR2 FQNEAQ (reference sequence). V was shortened by 7 bases and J by 0 bases, with 13 bases between the two germline ends. This CDR3 is built from 16 residues. The CDR3 is CASTRQDYSGANVLTF. The CDR3 bases are TGTGCCAGCACCCGCCAGGACTACTCTGGGGCCAACGTCCTGACTTTC.

V is TRBV14 and J is TRBJ2-3; maybe TRBD2 (5 bases). CDR3 length equals 15 residues. Germline V lookup: CDR1 SGHDN, CDR2 FVKESK. V shed 3 bases and J shed 8 bases, with 18 bases lying between them. The CDR3 loop reads CASSHASSLAVTQYF. The CDR3 DNA sequence: TGTGCCAGCAGCCACGCTAGCAGTTTGGCGGTTACGCAGTATTTT.

This clone was recorded only once. The chain is built from TRBV28 and TRBJ1-5; perhaps TRBD1 as D (5 bases). The CDR3 consists of 15 residues. Trimming shortened V by 5 bases and J by 1 base, and 12 bases separated the two germline ends. Germline V gene sequence: CDR1 MDHEN, CDR2 SYDVKM. The CDR3 loop reads CASSPLGGSNQPQHF. The CDR3 DNA is TGTGCCAGCAGTCCCTTGGGGGGGAGCAATCAGCCCCAGCATTTT.

In its sample, this clone was seen once. V and J are TRBV6-2 or TRBV6-3 and TRBJ2-3; 11 bases are shared with TRBD2. This CDR3 region has 15 residues. Trimming removed 6 bases from V and 2 bases from J; junction bases left unmatched: 4. The germline V gene has CDR1 MNHEY and CDR2 SVGEGT. The DNA of the CDR3 is TGTGCCAGCAGCAGACTAGCGGGGTTCACAGATACGCAGTATTTT. This codes for CASSRLAGFTDTQYF.

Written as DNA, the CDR3 is TGTGCCAGCAGCTTAGGGACTAGCGGAACAGATACGCAGTATTTT. Protein product: CASSLGTSGTDTQYF. The chain joins TRBV7-9 to TRBJ2-3, with 10 bases fitting TRBD2. Germline V gene data show CDR1 as SEHNR and CDR2 as FQNEAQ (reference sequence). V lost 1 base and J lost 3; bases outside the gene matches: 1. CDR3 length equals 15 residues.

The chain has TRBV28 and TRBJ2-7; TRBD2 matches at 8 bases. This CDR3 spans 15 amino acids. Germline CDR1 is MDHEN and CDR2 is SYDVKM. J was trimmed by 4 bases and V by 6 bases; bases with no gene match: 11. The CDR3 reads CASSADALAAYEQYF. Here the CDR3 DNA reads TGTGCCAGCAGCGCTGATGCACTAGCGGCATACGAGCAGTACTTC.